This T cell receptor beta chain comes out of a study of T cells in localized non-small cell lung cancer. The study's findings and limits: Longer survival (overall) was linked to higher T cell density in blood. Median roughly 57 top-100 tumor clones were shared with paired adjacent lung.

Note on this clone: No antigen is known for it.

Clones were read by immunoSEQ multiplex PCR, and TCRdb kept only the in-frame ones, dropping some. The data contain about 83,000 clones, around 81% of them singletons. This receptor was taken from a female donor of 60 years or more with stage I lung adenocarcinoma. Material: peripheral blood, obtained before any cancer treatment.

CDR3 sequence reads: CASSQFETGSYGYTF. In nucleotides, the CDR3 is TGCGCCAGCAGCCAGTTCGAGACTGGGAGCTATGGCTACACCTTC. V gene TRBV4-3 combines with J gene TRBJ1-2, with D hard to call. CDR1 LGHNA and CDR2 YSLEER come from the germline V gene. V was pared by 3 bases and J by 4 bases, with 15 bases between. The length of the CDR3 is 15 residues.